Following are 17 T cell receptor beta chains from one sample sequenced in a study of OX40 agonist ivuxolimab in advanced cancers. Some clones are missing from TCRdb's copy, which holds only in-frame ones; the method was immunoSEQ multiplex PCR. Of tens of thousands of clones listed, 75% to 90% are singletons. The specimen comprised CD4+ or CD8+ T cells sorted from blood, sampled in a trial of the OX40 agonist ivuxolimab. The source of these receptors is an adult with an advanced solid tumor such as melanoma, head and neck, liver or kidney cancer.

J is TRBJ2-7 and V is TRBV5-6, with 9 positions matching TRBD1. With V trimmed by 3 bases and J by 4 bases, 8 bases remained unmatched. Germline V gene sequence: CDR1 SGHDT, CDR2 YYEEEE. The CDR3 runs 15 residues. This CDR3 reads CASSYGTGPGYEQYF. Here the CDR3 DNA reads TGTGCCAGCAGCTATGGGACAGGGCCAGGGTACGAGCAGTACTTC. Full variable domain (outside the CDR3, taken from reference TRBV5-6 and TRBJ2-7): DAGVTQSPTHLIKTRGQQVTLRCSPKSGHDTVSWYQQALGQGPQFIFQYYEEEERQRGNFPDRFSGHQFPNYSSELNVNALLLGDSALYLCASSYGTGPGYEQYFGPGTRLTVT.

This clone was seen a few times. The rearrangement links TRBV9 to TRBJ2-1; no definite D call. The CDR3 is 12 amino acids. The germline V gene encodes CDR1 SGDLS and CDR2 YYNGEE. Trimming left V 0 bases short and J 4 bases short, with 2 bases between. CDR3 amino acids: CASSVEYNEQFF. The CDR3 nucleotides are TGTGCCAGCAGCGTAGAGTACAATGAGCAGTTCTTC.

The rearrangement joins TRBV27 to TRBJ2-1; 10 positions agree with TRBD2. The CDR3 covers 15 residues. Germline V CDR1 and CDR2: MNHEY, SMNVEV (reference sequence). After removal of 3 bases from V and 9 bases from J, the junction contained 8 bases not matched to a gene. DNA of the CDR3: TGTGCCAGCAGTTTCAGCGGGGGGGCCTCTGGTGAGCAGTTCTTC. It codes for CASSFSGGASGEQFF.

The CDR3 DNA follows: TGTGCCAGCGGGGTTGGTTCCTACGAGCAGTACTTC. This encodes CASGVGSYEQYF. V and J are TRBV6-1 and TRBJ2-7; no definite D call. The CDR3 runs to 12 residues. Trimming cost V 8 bases and J 1 base, with 9 bases left between them. Germline-derived CDR1 and CDR2 are MNHNS and SASEGT.

The chain is built from TRBV29-1 and TRBJ2-1; 7 bases line up with TRBD2. CDR3 length equals 16 residues. With 1 base clipped from V and 0 bases from J, the junction kept 6 bases outside the gene matches. Per germline, CDR1 SQVTM and CDR2 ANQGSEA. The DNA for the CDR3 is TGCAGCGTTGAAGGAACTAGCGAGAGCTCCTACAATGAGCAGTTCTTC. The encoded protein is CSVEGTSESSYNEQFF.

A remark on this clone: Compared with germline, one end of the junction differs, possibly owing to a read error. The DNA for the CDR3 is TGTGCCAGCAGCCCCGTGGAGGACGTCCGTTTGATCTTC. Amino acid sequence: CASSPVEDVRLIF. The chain employs TRBV7-9 and TRBJ2-1; possible D gene TRBD2, 5 bases. The CDR3 spans 13 residues. Germline lookup yields CDR1 SEHNR and CDR2 FQNEAQ (reference sequence).

V is TRBV27 and J is TRBJ2-7; D gene ambiguous. The V and J ends lost 6 bases and 0 bases respectively, with 6 bases between them. The V gene's germline CDR1 is MNHEY and CDR2 SMNVEV (reference sequence). CDR3 length: 12 amino acids. The CDR3 coding sequence is TGTGCCAGCAGGTCGGACTCCTACGAGCAGTACTTC. Amino acids: CASRSDSYEQYF.

This clone is a singleton in its sample. This chain uses TRBV4-2 with TRBJ2-7; D possibly corresponds to TRBD1 (6 bases). The CDR3 totals 15 residues. V was trimmed by 1 base and J by 3 bases, leaving 13 bases between them. Looked up from germline, CDR1 is LGHNA and CDR2 is YNFKEQ. CDR3 amino acids: CASSQVHRVGYEQYF. The CDR3 region has the DNA TGTGCCAGCAGCCAAGTCCACAGGGTTGGCTACGAGCAGTACTTC.

The chain joins TRBV2 to TRBJ1-2, with D possibly matching TRBD1 (6 bases). The CDR3 runs 18 residues. The V and J ends lost 7 bases and 0 bases respectively, with 24 bases between them. Germline-derived CDR1 and CDR2 are SNHLY and FYNNEI. CDR3 DNA: TGTGCCAGCATCGCAGTCCGGGACACCCAAATAGCTAACTATGGCTACACCTTC. This gives the protein CASIAVRDTQIANYGYTF.

This clone has just one count. V is TRBV30 and J is TRBJ2-7; 9 nucleotides line up with TRBD1. CDR3 length equals 15 residues. V shed 1 base and J 4 bases; nucleotides not matched to a gene: 8. Germline lookup yields CDR1 GTSNPN and CDR2 SVGIG (reference sequence). The CDR3 reads CAWSAPGQGPYEQYF. For the CDR3, the DNA is TGTGCCTGGAGTGCGCCGGGACAGGGCCCTTACGAGCAGTACTTC. Drawing the rest from reference TRBV30 and TRBJ2-7, the complete variable domain is SQTIHQWPATLVQPVGSPLSLECTVEGTSNPNLYWYRQAAGRGLQLLFYSVGIGQISSEVPQNLSASRPQDRQFILSSKKLLLSDSGFYLCAWSAPGQGPYEQYFGPGTRLTVT.

The CDR3 protein is CAISDPFRGRITGELFF. The CDR3 bases are TGTGCCATCAGTGACCCATTTAGGGGGCGGATCACCGGGGAGCTGTTTTTT. The gene calls are TRBV10-3 and TRBJ2-2; 7 nucleotides match TRBD1. The germline V gene has CDR1 ENHRY and CDR2 SYGVKD. J lost 4 bases, V lost 3 bases, and 11 bases had no gene match. This CDR3 comprises 17 residues.

The chain has TRBV7-9 and TRBJ1-1; D call uncertain. V was cut by 1 base and J by 10 bases, with 7 bases left in between. Germline V gives CDR1 SEHNR, CDR2 FQNEAQ (reference sequence). The CDR3 is 11 amino acids. CDR3 DNA: TGTGCCAGCAGCTTAGATGGGAGAGCTTTCTTT. It codes for CASSLDGRAFF.

The gene calls are TRBV28 and TRBJ2-3; 7 nucleotides align to TRBD1. Germline V gene lookup returns CDR1 MDHEN and CDR2 SYDVKM. V trimming: 3 bases; J trimming: 5 bases; junction bases outside the gene matches: 11. The CDR3 loop spans 16 amino acids. The CDR3 sequence: CASSFFRDSAVDTQYF. DNA of the CDR3: TGTGCCAGCAGTTTCTTCCGGGACAGTGCTGTAGATACGCAGTATTTT.

V usage is TRBV7-9 and J usage is TRBJ2-3; TRBD2 matches at 15 bases. Germline V CDR1 and CDR2: SEHNR, FQNEAQ (reference sequence). V dropped 5 bases and J dropped 5; count of bases not matched to a gene: 5. The CDR3 is made up of 16 amino acids. The CDR3: CASSPGLAGGKDTQYF. Written as DNA, the CDR3 is TGTGCCAGCAGCCCGGGACTAGCGGGGGGAAAAGATACGCAGTATTTT.

The chain uses TRBV27 and TRBJ2-1; tentative D call: TRBD2 (6 bases). Trimming took off 5 bases at V and 5 bases at J, with 13 bases between the two ends. The CDR3 is 14 amino acids. The germline CDR1 and CDR2 sequences are MNHEY and SMNVEV (reference sequence). CDR3 DNA: TGTGCCAGCAGTCCCGCGGGAAGAAACAATGAGCAGTTCTTC. This gives the protein CASSPAGRNNEQFF.

The J gene is TRBJ2-7, the V gene TRBV7-8; 14 nucleotides line up with TRBD2. There are 16 residues in the CDR3. With 1 base clipped from V and 4 bases from J, the junction kept 3 bases outside the gene matches. Germline V lookup: CDR1 SGHVS, CDR2 FQNEAQ. CDR3 sequence: CASSLGTSGRNYEQYF. The CDR3, as DNA: TGTGCCAGCAGCTTAGGGACTAGCGGGAGGAATTACGAGCAGTACTTC.

The rearrangement links TRBV5-1 to TRBJ2-1; 10 nucleotides agree with TRBD1. Germline V gene sequence: CDR1 SGHRS, CDR2 YFSETQ. There are 14 residues in the CDR3. V lost 4 bases to trimming and J lost 10 bases; unmatched junction nucleotides: 8. The chain's CDR3 is CASSPWTGGGEQFF. In DNA form, the CDR3 reads TGCGCCAGCAGCCCTTGGACAGGGGGTGGCGAGCAGTTCTTC.